The 24 T cell receptor beta chains below were found in one sample sequenced in a study of control samples from healthy donors and cancer patients. Sequencing used immunoSEQ multiplex PCR; TCRdb keeps in-frame clones, though not all of them. In the table there are 90,000 to 110,000 clones, less than 95% of which are singletons. Sequencing was performed on blood. The receptor set was obtained from a human donor in good health. The donor label of this sample is uncertain.

V is TRBV18 and J is TRBJ1-1; 8 bases map to TRBD1. The CDR3 is 14 residues long. J lost 0 bases, V lost 5 bases, and 2 bases had no gene match. CDR1 is KGHSH and CDR2 is LQKENI in the germline V gene. CDR3 sequence: CASSATGVNTEAFF. The CDR3 DNA sequence: TGTGCCAGCTCAGCGACAGGGGTGAACACTGAAGCTTTCTTT.

The J gene is TRBJ1-5, the V gene TRBV10-3; 9 bases line up with TRBD1. The ends lost 8 bases at V and 7 bases at J; junction bases unmatched: 12. Germline V CDR1 and CDR2: ENHRY, SYGVKD. The CDR3 runs 15 residues. Here the CDR3 reads CAILGVQGAKQPQHF. CDR3 nucleotides: TGTGCCATCTTGGGGGTACAGGGGGCAAAGCAGCCCCAGCATTTT.

The chain couples TRBV9 to TRBJ2-3, with TRBD1 as a possible D gene (5 bases). The V gene lost 0 bases and the J gene lost 4 bases, with 12 bases spanning the gap. CDR1 is SGDLS and CDR2 is YYNGEE in the germline V gene. This CDR3 contains 15 residues. CDR3 coding DNA: TGTGCCAGCAGCGTAGCTATGGGGCCCGCAGATACGCAGTATTTT. Translated: CASSVAMGPADTQYF.

The chain couples TRBV10-3 to TRBJ1-1; D might be TRBD1 (5 bases). Germline V gene data show CDR1 as ENHRY and CDR2 as SYGVKD. The CDR3 length is 12 residues. With 7 bases removed from V and 7 bases from J, the gap between germline ends came to 13 bases. The CDR3 coding sequence is TGTGCCATCACCGTTGAAACAGGTGAAGCTTTCTTT. Its protein product is CAITVETGEAFF.

V and J are TRBV6-5 and TRBJ2-4; TRBD1 agrees at 10 bases. Per germline, CDR1 MNHEY and CDR2 SVGAGI. V shed 2 bases, J shed 7 bases, and the junction held 5 bases outside the gene matches. CDR3 length: 15 amino acids. The chain's CDR3 is CASSYPTGGRNIQYF. The CDR3 DNA sequence: TGTGCCAGCAGTTACCCGACAGGGGGCAGGAACATTCAGTACTTC.

The CDR3 nucleotides read TGTGCCAGCAGTTACTCCCACAGGGCCAATGAGCAGTTCTTC. Its translation is CASSYSHRANEQFF. V gene TRBV6-2 or TRBV6-3 combines with J gene TRBJ2-1; D might be TRBD1 (6 bases). V was shortened by 0 bases and J by 6 bases, with 9 bases between the two germline ends. The CDR3 runs to 14 residues. Per the germline V gene, CDR1 is MNHEY and CDR2 is SVGEGT.

V and J are TRBV6-5 and TRBJ1-3, with a possible D match to TRBD1 (6 bases). V was trimmed by 7 bases and J by 7 bases, leaving 17 bases between them. The CDR3 runs 14 residues. CDR1 is MNHEY and CDR2 is SVGAGI in the germline V gene. The CDR3 loop is CASIDRLLSNTIYF. The DNA of the CDR3 is TGTGCCAGCATCGACAGGCTATTATCGAACACCATATATTTT.

This chain links TRBV5-6 with TRBJ1-5; weak D call: TRBD1 (6 bases). Germline V lookup: CDR1 SGHDT, CDR2 YYEEEE. V dropped 4 bases and J dropped 3 bases, with 17 bases sitting between them. This CDR3 has 16 amino acids. The CDR3 nucleotides read TGTGCCAGCAGCCTGGGTACAGGGCTTGACAATCAGCCCCAGCATTTT. It is translated as CASSLGTGLDNQPQHF.

The chain joins TRBV3-1 (or the pseudogene TRBV3-2) to TRBJ2-5, with 8 bases that match TRBD2. The CDR3 runs 14 residues. CDR1 and CDR2 from the germline V gene are LGHDT and YNNKEL (reference sequence). V lost 4 bases, J lost 2 bases, and 3 bases stayed unmatched. CDR3 in amino acids: CASSRSGDQETQYF. The CDR3, as DNA: TGTGCCAGCAGCCGTAGCGGGGATCAAGAGACCCAGTACTTC.

This chain connects TRBV27 to TRBJ1-1; no definite D call. V was cut by 0 bases and J by 3 bases, with 11 bases left in between. The germline V gene encodes CDR1 MNHEY and CDR2 SMNVEV (reference sequence). The CDR3 runs to 15 residues. The chain's CDR3 is CASSLSHGGYTEAFF. The CDR3 nucleotides read TGTGCCAGCAGTTTATCCCACGGCGGATACACTGAAGCTTTCTTT.

The rearrangement joins TRBV6-5 to TRBJ1-5; tentative D call: TRBD1 (6 bases). Germline CDR1 reads MNHEY; CDR2 reads SVGAGI. The CDR3 is made up of 13 amino acids. Trimming removed 5 bases at V and 3 bases at J, with 8 bases between. CDR3 region: CASSQGINQPQHF. CDR3 DNA sequence: TGTGCCAGCAGTCAGGGGATCAATCAGCCCCAGCATTTT.

This sequence joins TRBV7-2 and TRBJ2-5; tentative D call: TRBD2 (5 bases). V lost 5 bases, J lost 5 bases, and 24 bases lay in between. The germline V gene has CDR1 SGHTA and CDR2 FQGNSA. This CDR3 has 17 residues. The CDR3 region is CASSDRRALGGWETQYF. The DNA of the CDR3 is TGTGCCAGCAGCGATAGAAGGGCCCTCGGAGGATGGGAGACCCAGTACTTC.

Only one count was recorded for this clone. The J gene is TRBJ1-1, the V gene TRBV28; the D is unclear. V was trimmed by 6 bases and J by 4 bases, leaving 6 bases between them. Per germline, CDR1 MDHEN and CDR2 SYDVKM. This CDR3 region has 11 residues. CDR3: CASSTGTEAFF. In nucleotides, the CDR3 is TGTGCCAGCAGCACCGGCACTGAAGCTTTCTTT.

V usage is TRBV6-2 or TRBV6-3 and J usage is TRBJ1-3, with TRBD1 matching 8 bases. CDR1 MNHEY and CDR2 SVGEGT come from the germline V gene. J lost 8 bases, V lost 5 bases, and 5 bases had no gene match. The CDR3 covers 13 residues. The CDR3 DNA reads TGTGCCAGCAGTGAGACAGGGGCGGACACCATATATTTT. Amino acid sequence: CASSETGADTIYF.

The gene calls are TRBV3-1 (or the pseudogene TRBV3-2) and TRBJ1-5; 7 bases are shared with TRBD1. Germline CDR1 LGHDT, CDR2 YNNKEL (reference sequence). The CDR3 is made up of 15 amino acids. With V trimmed by 0 bases and J by 5 bases, 4 bases remained unmatched. The DNA for the CDR3 is TGTGCCAGCAGCCAAGATCTCAGGGGGGATCAGCCCCAGCATTTT. Translating it yields CASSQDLRGDQPQHF.

V is TRBV9 and J is TRBJ1-2; D not resolved. V was cut by 0 bases and J by 8 bases, with 20 bases left in between. CDR3 length: 16 residues. The germline gives CDR1 SGDLS, CDR2 YYNGEE. The CDR3 DNA follows: TGTGCCAGCAGCGTAGTAGGCATCGATGGGGTAGAAGGCTACACCTTC. Protein: CASSVVGIDGVEGYTF. The variable domain in full, with the rest retrieved from reference TRBV9 and TRBJ1-2, is DSGVTQTPKHLITATGQRVTLRCSPRSGDLSVYWYQQSLDQGLQFLIQYYNGEERAKGNILERFSAQQFPDLHSELNLSSLELGDSALYFCASSVVGIDGVEGYTFGSGTRLTVV.

The rearrangement joins TRBV28 to TRBJ1-3; TRBD1 aligns across 7 bases. The germline V gene has CDR1 MDHEN and CDR2 SYDVKM. V trimming: 8 bases; J trimming: 7 bases; junction bases outside the gene matches: 11. The CDR3 extends over 14 amino acids. The CDR3 loop reads CASHSQQGRNTIYF. CDR3 coding DNA: TGTGCCAGCCACTCTCAACAGGGGAGGAACACCATATATTTT.

The J gene is TRBJ1-3, the V gene TRBV29-1, with D possibly matching TRBD1 (5 bases). With 0 bases removed from V and 9 bases from J, the gap between germline ends came to 18 bases. From germline, CDR1 is SQVTM and CDR2 ANQGSEA. The CDR3 runs to 15 residues. The CDR3 reads CSVEDEQSRGGTIYF. In DNA, the CDR3 is TGCAGCGTTGAAGATGAACAGTCCCGGGGGGGCACCATATATTTT.

V is TRBV10-2 and J is TRBJ1-1; D perhaps matches TRBD1 (6 bases). Trimming removed 6 bases from V and 0 bases from J, with 14 bases in between. Germline CDR1 and CDR2: WSHSY and SAAADI. This CDR3 has 15 amino acids. The CDR3, as DNA: TGCGCCAGCAGACAGGGTAGGCAATTGAACACTGAAGCTTTCTTT. Translating gives CASRQGRQLNTEAFF.

The rearrangement joins TRBV7-9 to TRBJ1-6, with D maybe TRBD1 (5 bases). This CDR3 is 19 amino acids long. Germline V gene data show CDR1 as SEHNR and CDR2 as FQNEAQ (reference sequence). V lost 5 bases, J lost 0 bases, and 20 bases lay in between. The CDR3 region has the DNA TGTGCCAGCAGCCCCCCTGGCAGGGATTCGTTCTCCTATAATTCACCCCTCCACTTT. It translates to CASSPPGRDSFSYNSPLHF.

This clone was counted once. This rearrangement joins TRBV18 to TRBJ1-3; D gene uncertain. In germline, CDR1 is KGHSH, CDR2 LQKENI. V gave up 0 bases and J gave up 0 bases, with 6 bases separating them. The CDR3 runs to 15 residues. For the CDR3, the DNA is TGTGCCAGCTCACCACCCGTCAACTCTGGAAACACCATATATTTT. Protein sequence: CASSPPVNSGNTIYF.

The CDR3 loop is CASSPTPDRLYNEQFF. The CDR3 DNA is TGTGCCAGCAGCCCCACCCCGGACAGGCTCTACAATGAGCAGTTCTTC. V gene TRBV11-2 combines with J gene TRBJ2-1; TRBD1 matches at 7 bases. The CDR3 runs 16 residues. After removal of 5 bases from V and 3 bases from J, the junction contained 10 bases not matched to a gene. The germline gives CDR1 SGHAT, CDR2 FQNNGV.

This clone appeared once. The J gene is TRBJ1-6, the V gene TRBV2; the D gene is possibly TRBD1 (6 bases). CDR1 and CDR2 (germline): SNHLY, FYNNEI. V was trimmed by 1 base and J by 10 bases, leaving 8 bases between them. CDR3 size: 13 residues. The CDR3 protein is CASSEEQGSPLHF. The CDR3 nucleotides read TGTGCCAGCAGTGAAGAGCAGGGGTCACCCCTCCACTTT. The full variable domain, in which reference TRBV2 and TRBJ1-6 provide the parts outside the CDR3, is EPEVTQTPSHQVTQMGQEVILRCVPISNHLYFYWYRQILGQKVEFLVSFYNNEISEKSEIFDDQFSVERPDGSNFTLKIRSTKLEDSAMYFCASSEEQGSPLHFGNGTRLTVT.

The chain links TRBV19 to TRBJ1-2, with a tentative D call TRBD1 (6 bases). The germline gives CDR1 LNHDA, CDR2 SQIVND (reference sequence). The CDR3 spans 12 residues. The ends were cut back, 5 bases at V and 9 bases at J, with 13 bases in the middle. CDR3 amino acids: CASSFRGRSYTF. The DNA of the CDR3 is TGTGCCAGTAGTTTCAGGGGTAGGAGCTACACCTTC.